The sequence of this T cell receptor beta chain was determined in a study of monozygotic twins with inflammatory bowel disease. Study-wide points: Variability in patient repertoires may have come partly from differing immunosuppressive treatments. Diversity of TCRbeta measured by inverse Simpson was lower in IBD patients than in healthy co-twins.

With regard to this clonotype: The target antigen is unknown.

TCRdb reworked the 5' RACE reads into one entry per CDR3 protein, no DNA. The sample data list hundreds of thousands of distinct CDR3 sequences. The total RNA came straight from whole blood, and T cells were not sorted beforehand. The clonotype was recovered from a human donor with ulcerative colitis or Crohn's disease, or a healthy co-twin of an affected twin (not recorded which). Sequencing was done on a sample of blood.

CDR3 region: CASSQDLRQEAFF. The gene calls are TRBV14 and TRBJ1-1. The CDR3 has 13 residues. Per germline, CDR1 SGHDN and CDR2 FVKESK.